The 22 T cell receptor beta chains reported below all come from one sample, sequenced in a study of shared clonotypes between healthy human individuals. The data were produced by immunoSEQ multiplex PCR, yet TCRdb's version contains in-frame clones alone and is incomplete. The table lists about 2.3 million clones, 80% to 95% of them singletons. Material for sequencing was naive CD4+ T cells from PBMCs. Subset here: CD45RA+ positively selected. All receptors derive from a man aged 18 to 29 in good health. Some clones in this sample may be carry-over from other donors' samples.

The J gene is TRBJ1-1, the V gene TRBV7-9, with 7 bases lining up with TRBD1. The trim removed 5 bases at V and 10 bases at J, leaving 7 bases unmatched. The germline gives CDR1 SEHNR, CDR2 FQNEAQ (reference sequence). This CDR3 region has 12 residues. CDR3 amino acids: CASSTEGARAFF. CDR3 in DNA: TGTGCCAGCAGCACGGAGGGGGCTCGAGCTTTCTTT.

A remark on this clone: The same CDR3 arises from other DNA sequences in this sample as well. V usage is TRBV28 and J usage is TRBJ2-7; D call uncertain. CDR1 is MDHEN and CDR2 is SYDVKM in the germline V gene. There are 13 residues in the CDR3. The V and J ends lost 3 bases and 1 base respectively, with 7 bases between them. The CDR3 spells CASSLSRSYEQYF. The DNA of the CDR3 is TGTGCCAGCAGTTTGTCCCGTTCCTACGAGCAGTACTTC.

V is TRBV1 and J is TRBJ2-7; TRBD2, as called in the table, went unchecked against the DNA. TRBV1 is a recognized pseudogene. The length of the CDR3 is 16 residues. The CDR3 DNA sequence: TGCACCAGCAGCCAAGTCCGGCTAGCGGGAAACTACGAGCAGTACTTC. Its translation: CTSSQVRLAGNYEQYF.

The gene calls are TRBV5-1 and TRBJ2-7, with D unclear. V lost 4 bases, J lost 5 bases, and 16 bases lay in between. The CDR3 runs 14 residues. CDR1 and CDR2 from the germline V gene are SGHRS and YFSETQ. The chain's CDR3 is CASSAVDQTNEQYF. In DNA, the CDR3 is TGCGCCAGCAGCGCGGTGGACCAAACCAACGAGCAGTACTTC.

This chain joins TRBV27 and TRBJ2-7, with no clear D. Per the germline V gene, CDR1 is MNHEY and CDR2 is SMNVEV (reference sequence). V was pared by 5 bases and J by 7 bases, with 15 bases between. The CDR3 loop spans 13 amino acids. In DNA, the CDR3 is TGTGCCAGCAGTGCCCTGAGGCCACGGGAGCAGTACTTC. This encodes CASSALRPREQYF.

This chain joins TRBV19 and TRBJ2-6; D remains ambiguous. The V gene lost 2 bases and the J gene lost 0 bases, with 17 bases spanning the gap. Germline values: CDR1 LNHDA, CDR2 SQIVND (reference sequence). The CDR3 runs 19 residues. The CDR3 coding sequence is TGTGCCAGTAGTATAATTGGCGGTTCCCTCCGCTCTGGGGCCAACGTCCTGACTTTC. It specifies CASSIIGGSLRSGANVLTF.

The V gene is TRBV28, the J gene TRBJ2-5; a weak D match, TRBD1 (5 bases). V lost 2 bases to trimming and J lost 7 bases, with 14 bases between them. This CDR3 region has 14 residues. Germline lookup yields CDR1 MDHEN and CDR2 SYDVKM. CDR3 nucleotide sequence: TGTGCCAGCAGTTTAGTACAGGCCCCGGGGACCCAGTACTTC. Encoded protein: CASSLVQAPGTQYF.

V usage is TRBV4-1 and J usage is TRBJ2-2, with 9 bases aligning to TRBD2. V dropped 3 bases and J dropped 1; count of bases not matched to a gene: 3. Germline-derived CDR1 and CDR2 are MGHRA and YSYEKL. This CDR3 has 16 residues. Written as DNA, the CDR3 is TGCGCCAGCAGCCATACTAGCGGGCTGAACACCGGGGAGCTGTTTTTT. Translation gives CASSHTSGLNTGELFF.

In the case of this clone: This CDR3 is also generated by other DNA sequences in the sample. The V call is TRBV5-1, the J call TRBJ2-7; 7 nucleotides match TRBD2. Losses at the gene ends were 0 bases for V and 2 bases for J; bases not matched to a gene: 2. CDR1 and CDR2 (germline): SGHRS, YFSETQ. There are 14 residues in the CDR3. The CDR3 sequence: CASSLGGTTYEQYF. In DNA, the CDR3 is TGCGCCAGCAGCTTGGGAGGGACTACCTACGAGCAGTACTTC.

This chain uses TRBV27 with TRBJ2-4; tentatively, D is TRBD2 (5 bases). This CDR3 region has 17 residues. Trimming took 5 bases from V and 0 from J, leaving 17 bases between them. CDR1 is MNHEY and CDR2 is SMNVEV in the germline V gene (reference sequence). DNA for the CDR3: TGTGCCAGCAGTCTTACGGGAAGTACAACAGCCAAAAACATTCAGTACTTC. Its translation: CASSLTGSTTAKNIQYF.

The chain combines TRBV5-1 with TRBJ1-3, with 9 bases matching TRBD1. CDR1 SGHRS and CDR2 YFSETQ come from the germline V gene. Trimming took 0 bases from V and 0 from J; bases not matched to a gene: 4. The CDR3 length is 17 residues. CDR3: CASSLDDRGSSGNTIYF. CDR3 DNA sequence: TGCGCCAGCAGCTTGGACGACAGGGGGAGCTCTGGAAACACCATATATTTT.

For this clone: In the same sample, other DNA sequences code for this CDR3. V gene TRBV5-1 combines with J gene TRBJ1-5; no clear D. The ends were cut back, 0 bases at V and 5 bases at J, with 9 bases in the middle. This CDR3 comprises 14 residues. Germline loops: CDR1 SGHRS, CDR2 YFSETQ. The CDR3 region is CASSLEGSDQPQHF. The CDR3 DNA follows: TGCGCCAGCAGCTTGGAGGGCAGCGATCAGCCCCAGCATTTT.

CDR3 nucleotide sequence: TGCGCCAGCAGCTCAGGGCCGCCCGGAGATACGCAGTATTTT. This sequence encodes CASSSGPPGDTQYF. The rearrangement joins TRBV5-1 to TRBJ2-3; weak D call: TRBD1 (5 bases). The CDR3 is 14 residues long. Trimming removed 3 bases from V and 5 bases from J, with 13 bases in between. Germline V gene lookup returns CDR1 SGHRS and CDR2 YFSETQ.

The chain carries TRBV9 and TRBJ1-3; no definite D call. Germline loops: CDR1 SGDLS, CDR2 YYNGEE. The CDR3 is 14 residues long. V was pared by 0 bases and J by 2 bases, with 6 bases between. The CDR3 DNA sequence: TGTGCCAGCAGCGTAGGGGTAACTGGAAACACCATATATTTT. Its protein is CASSVGVTGNTIYF.

J is TRBJ2-5 and V is TRBV28; D ambiguous. The CDR3 is 14 amino acids. The germline CDR1 and CDR2 sequences are MDHEN and SYDVKM. The germline V and J ends were trimmed by 6 bases and 2 bases, with 13 bases remaining between them. The CDR3 protein is CASSDRTLQETQYF. The CDR3 nucleotides are TGTGCCAGCAGCGACCGGACCCTGCAAGAGACCCAGTACTTC.

This chain connects TRBV25-1 to TRBJ2-7; D is unresolved. The V end was cut by 1 base, the J end by 1 base, with 8 bases between. Germline CDR1 MGHDK, CDR2 SYGVNS. There are 14 residues in the CDR3. CDR3 DNA: TGTGCCAGCAGTGAATCTTTCTTATCCTACGAGCAGTACTTC. It encodes CASSESFLSYEQYF.

This sequence joins TRBV4-2 and TRBJ2-1, with D unclear. There are 15 residues in the CDR3. Germline V gene sequence: CDR1 LGHNA, CDR2 YNFKEQ. The V and J ends lost 2 bases and 4 bases respectively, with 12 bases between them. CDR3 DNA: TGTGCCAGCAGCCAACAAGCCCGCAAGTACAATGAGCAGTTCTTC. As protein: CASSQQARKYNEQFF.

This clone was found once. The J gene is TRBJ2-7, the V gene TRBV28; 15 bases map to TRBD2. Germline assignment: CDR1 MDHEN and CDR2 SYDVKM. Trimming cost V 5 bases and J 3 bases; bases outside gene matches: 29. This CDR3 has 24 residues. CDR3 sequence reads: CASSQVTATKPGLAGGRHSYEQYF. The CDR3 coding sequence is TGTGCCAGCAGTCAGGTAACGGCCACGAAACCGGGACTAGCGGGAGGTCGCCATAGCTACGAGCAGTACTTC. The whole variable domain, filled in from reference TRBV28 and TRBJ2-7, reads DVKVTQSSRYLVKRTGEKVFLECVQDMDHENMFWYRQDPGLGLRLIYFSYDVKMKEKGDIPEGYSVSREKKERFSLILESASTNQTSMYLCASSQVTATKPGLAGGRHSYEQYFGPGTRLTVT.

This clone showed up just once. The rearrangement uses TRBV9 and TRBJ1-3, with TRBD1 as a possible D gene (6 bases). CDR1 and CDR2 (germline): SGDLS, YYNGEE. With 0 bases removed from V and 4 bases from J, the gap between germline ends came to 14 bases. CDR3 length: 16 residues. The DNA of the CDR3 is TGTGCCAGCAGCGTAGTGTGGGGGGGCATCGGAAACACCATATATTTT. Its translation is CASSVVWGGIGNTIYF.

In this sample, this clone turned up once. The V and J genes are TRBV9 and TRBJ2-7; 11 bases align to TRBD2. The CDR3 length is 19 residues. Germline-derived CDR1 and CDR2 are SGDLS and YYNGEE. V was pared by 4 bases and J by 6 bases, with 21 bases of the junction left unmatched. The CDR3 DNA reads as TGTGCCAGCAGCCCTTGGGACAGGTTAGCGGGAGGGCCATCTGGCGAGCAGTACTTC. It translates to CASSPWDRLAGGPSGEQYF.

The genes are TRBV5-4 and TRBJ1-4; maybe TRBD1 (5 bases). V was pared by 1 base and J by 4 bases, with 14 bases between. The CDR3 is 16 residues long. Looked up from germline, CDR1 is SGHNT and CDR2 is YYREEE (reference sequence). The DNA for the CDR3 is TGTGCCAGCAGCTTGAGTTCTGGGGCGGGTAATGAAAAACTGTTTTTT. It is translated as CASSLSSGAGNEKLFF.

The V and J genes are TRBV5-1 and TRBJ2-3; 11 bases agree with TRBD2. The trim removed 1 base at V and 4 bases at J, leaving 8 bases unmatched. This CDR3 has 17 residues. Per germline, CDR1 SGHRS and CDR2 YFSETQ. The CDR3 DNA is TGCGCCAGCAGCTTGTTGAGTAGCGGGAGGGTCGCAGATACGCAGTATTTT. Residues: CASSLLSSGRVADTQYF.